The rows below give T cell receptor beta chains drawn from one sample of a study of blood T cell repertoires in COVID-19. The data were produced by immunoSEQ multiplex PCR, yet TCRdb's version contains in-frame clones alone and is incomplete. The table has some 170,000 clones, roughly 87% seen once. Source material: peripheral blood. These receptors all come from a woman aged 45-65 years with acute or convalescent COVID-19. Both conserved end residues are part of each CDR3. D genes are given only for firm matches. Part of the rows lack a size; the others show once, few, many or a class for expanded clones.

D,J,size,V,DNA,CDR3
-,TRBJ2-7,-,TRBV10-2,TGCGCCAGCATCGGACTAAGACTACCTCCCAACGAGCAGTACTTC,CASIGLRLPPNEQYF
-,TRBJ1-2,-,TRBV5-1,TGCGCCAGCAGCTTGTCCCCAGGGTATATCGATGGCTACACCTTC,CASSLSPGYIDGYTF
-,TRBJ2-7,-,TRBV11-2,TGTGCCAGCAGCTTAACCCGGGGACTGGCCTACGAGCAGTACTTC,CASSLTRGLAYEQYF
TRBD2,TRBJ2-1,-,TRBV30,TGTGCCTGGACACGCTCACGAACTAGCGGCTACAATGAGCAGTTCTTC,CAWTRSRTSGYNEQFF
TRBD1,TRBJ1-4,-,TRBV27,TGTGCCAGCAGACAGGGGGCGTGGGAAAAACTGTTTTTT,CASRQGAWEKLFF
-,TRBJ2-3,-,TRBV6-5,TGTGCCAGCAGTCCCGGACACTTCACAGATACGCAGTATTTT,CASSPGHFTDTQYF
TRBD1,TRBJ1-2,-,TRBV30,TGTGCCTGGTCGGTCACAGGGGTGGTTGGCTACACCTTC,CAWSVTGVVGYTF
-,TRBJ1-1,-,TRBV24-1,TGTGCCACCAGTGGCATCAGGACTGAAGCTTTCTTT,CATSGIRTEAFF
TRBD1,TRBJ1-2,-,TRBV28,TGTGCCAGCAGAACGGGACAGGGGTACGTCTATGGCTACACCTTC,CASRTGQGYVYGYTF
-,TRBJ1-2,-,TRBV11-2,TGTGCCAGCAAGAACAGATCCTATGGCTACACCTTC,CASKNRSYGYTF
-,TRBJ2-1,once,TRBV19,TGTGCCAGTACCGACTCCAGGGTGGATGAGCAGTTCTTC,CASTDSRVDEQFF
TRBD2,TRBJ2-7,-,TRBV11-2,TGTGCCAGCAGCTATAGCGGGAACGAGCAGTACTTC,CASSYSGNEQYF
TRBD2,TRBJ2-1,-,TRBV6-1,TGTGCCAGCAGTGAACGTCCCGGGACTAGCCCTTTCAGCTCCTACAATGAGCAGTTCTTC,CASSERPGTSPFSSYNEQFF
-,TRBJ1-2,-,TRBV21-1,TGTGCCAGCACCAGAGGGGGACGGGCTAACTATGGCTACACCTTC,CASTRGGRANYGYTF
TRBD1,TRBJ2-5,-,TRBV6-5,TGTGCCAGCAGTCAGACAGGGGTGGCAGAGACCCAGTACTTC,CASSQTGVAETQYF
-,TRBJ1-6,few,TRBV10-3,TGTGCCATCAGTGAGTCGAGACCGACAGGTTCAAATTCACCCCTCCACTTT,CAISESRPTGSNSPLHF
-,TRBJ2-7,-,TRBV18,TGTGCCAGCTCACCCTCACGGACTAAGGAGCCAGACTTC,CASSPSRTKEPDF